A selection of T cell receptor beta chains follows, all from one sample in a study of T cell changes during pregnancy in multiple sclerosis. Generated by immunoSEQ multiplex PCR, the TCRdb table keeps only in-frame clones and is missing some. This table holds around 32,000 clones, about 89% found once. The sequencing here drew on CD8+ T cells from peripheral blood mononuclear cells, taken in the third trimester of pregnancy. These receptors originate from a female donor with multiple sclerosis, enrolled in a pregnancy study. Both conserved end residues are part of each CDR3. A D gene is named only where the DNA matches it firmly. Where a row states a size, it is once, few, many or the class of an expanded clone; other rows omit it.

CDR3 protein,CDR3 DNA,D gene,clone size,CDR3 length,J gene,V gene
CTSGVRNTIYF,TGCACCAGCGGGGTTCGAAACACCATATATTTT,.,.,11,TRBJ1-3,TRBV29-1
CASSLLDSSYEQYF,TGTGCCAGCAGCTTACTGGACAGCTCCTACGAGCAGTACTTC,.,.,14,TRBJ2-7,TRBV5-5
CASSLAGANVLTF,TGTGCCAGCAGTCTTGCTGGGGCCAACGTCCTGACTTTC,.,.,13,TRBJ2-6,TRBV5-8
CASSYRGHTDTQYF,TGTGCCAGCAGTTACAGGGGTCACACAGATACGCAGTATTTT,.,.,14,TRBJ2-3,TRBV6-6
CASSLALIGANNEQYF,TGTGCCAGCAGCTTAGCGCTAATAGGGGCAAATAACGAGCAGTACTTC,.,.,16,TRBJ2-7,TRBV7-8
CASIDSGQGIDNEQFF,TGTGCCAGTATCGACTCGGGACAGGGGATTGACAATGAGCAGTTCTTC,TRBD1,.,16,TRBJ2-1,TRBV27
CASSLGPSGANVLTF,TGTGCCAGCAGCTTAGGGCCCTCTGGGGCCAACGTCCTGACTTTC,.,.,15,TRBJ2-6,TRBV7-3
CASILGVNTEAFF,TGTGCCAGCATCCTAGGGGTAAACACTGAAGCTTTCTTT,.,medium-sized,13,TRBJ1-1,TRBV2
CASSFGSRGSTDTQYF,TGTGCCAGCAGCTTCGGGAGTCGGGGCAGCACAGATACGCAGTATTTT,.,.,16,TRBJ2-3,TRBV7-6
CASSTPGLHLYEQYF,TGTGCCAGCAGTACGCCGGGACTACATCTTTACGAGCAGTACTTC,TRBD2,.,15,TRBJ2-7,TRBV28
CASSAGSGYEQYF,TGTGCCAGCAGCGCCGGATCGGGCTACGAGCAGTACTTC,.,.,13,TRBJ2-7,TRBV5-6
CASSLRGRMDSPLHF,TGTGCCAGCAGCTTAAGGGGGAGAATGGATTCACCCCTCCACTTT,.,.,15,TRBJ1-6,TRBV7-2
CASSVEGTGGLKDEQYF,TGTGCCAGCAGCGTAGAGGGTACAGGAGGACTAAAGGACGAGCAGTACTTC,.,once,17,TRBJ2-7,TRBV9
CASSFSSEQYF,TGTGCCAGCAGCTTTTCGAGCGAGCAGTACTTC,.,.,11,TRBJ2-7,TRBV5-6